The 10 T cell receptor beta chains below come from one sample, sequenced in a study of T cells in localized non-small cell lung cancer (dated by TCRdb to between 2020 and 2021). The library came from the immunoSEQ multiplex PCR assay. TCRdb obtained this table from immuneACCESS and retained in-frame rearrangements with V and J assigned. These tables miss some clones; where compared with another copy, unresolved V genes account for less than half of the shortfall, and the remainder is unexplained. This sample comprises tens of thousands of clones, around 84% of them detected only once. The top ten constitute 1.3% of the sample. The sequenced sample was peripheral blood, obtained before any cancer treatment. Source of these receptors: a female donor aged 60 or older with stage I lung adenocarcinoma.

The V call is TRBV6-1, the J call TRBJ2-2, with 9 bases identical to TRBD1. The junction had 7 bases not matched to a gene; V was cut back by 4 bases and J by 1 base. The CDR3 is 17 amino acids. Looked up from germline, CDR1 is MNHNS and CDR2 is SASEGT. The CDR3 reads CASSVRDREGNTGELFF. The CDR3, as DNA: TGTGCCAGCAGTGTCCGGGACAGGGAAGGGAACACCGGGGAGCTGTTTTTT.

The genes are TRBV11-3 and TRBJ1-1; D is undetermined. CDR1 and CDR2 (germline): SGHNT, YENEEA. CDR3 length: 13 amino acids. Trimming cost V 4 bases and J 10 bases, with 16 bases left between them. Here the CDR3 DNA reads TGTGCCAGCAGCTCCAACCCGGGTCGGGGAGCTTTCTTT. It specifies CASSSNPGRGAFF.

This chain joins TRBV29-1 and TRBJ2-7; no reliable D call. Germline V gene data show CDR1 as SQVTM and CDR2 as ANQGSEA. The CDR3 consists of 12 residues. Trimming removed 4 bases at V and 3 bases at J, with 10 bases between. The CDR3 DNA is TGCAGCGTTGGAGTAGGCGACTACGAGCAGTACTTC. Residues: CSVGVGDYEQYF.

The genes are TRBV28 and TRBJ2-4; D is ambiguous. CDR1 and CDR2 from the germline V gene are MDHEN and SYDVKM. V was cut by 1 base and J by 0 bases, with 4 bases left in between. This CDR3 comprises 14 residues. The CDR3 bases are TGTGCCAGCAGTTTATCTCTAGCCAAAAACATTCAGTACTTC. Translated: CASSLSLAKNIQYF.

The chain links TRBV7-9 to TRBJ2-7; tentative D call: TRBD2 (7 bases). The CDR3 is 15 residues long. Trimming shortened V by 7 bases and J by 0 bases, and 16 bases separated the two germline ends. Germline values: CDR1 SEHNR, CDR2 FQNEAQ (reference sequence). The CDR3 coding sequence is TGTGCCAGCATAGGGGGGGCTCCGGGCTCCTACGAGCAGTACTTC. Protein product: CASIGGAPGSYEQYF.

This clone was counted only a few times. This sequence joins TRBV5-8 and TRBJ2-7, with unresolved D. V was cut by 4 bases and J by 3 bases, with 11 bases left in between. The CDR3 has 13 residues. Per the germline V gene, CDR1 is SGHTS and CDR2 is YDEGEE. CDR3: CASSPVGRYEQYF. The CDR3 DNA is TGTGCCAGCAGCCCCGTCGGGCGCTACGAGCAGTACTTC.

V usage is TRBV5-4 and J usage is TRBJ1-2; 8 nucleotides agree with TRBD1. Germline lookup yields CDR1 SGHNT and CDR2 YYREEE (reference sequence). Unmatched junction bases numbered 11, after V lost 2 bases and J lost 8 bases. The CDR3 is 15 amino acids. CDR3 nucleotide sequence: TGTGCCAGCAGCTTCGTATCGCAGGGGGCGGGAGGCTACACCTTC. Protein: CASSFVSQGAGGYTF.

This chain connects TRBV19 to TRBJ2-5, with TRBD1 matching over 7 bases. CDR3 length: 12 amino acids. The J segment lost 5 bases and the V segment lost 5 bases, leaving 2 bases of the junction unmatched. Germline V gene data show CDR1 as LNHDA and CDR2 as SQIVND (reference sequence). DNA for the CDR3: TGTGCCAGTAGTCCCAGGGGGGAGACCCAGTACTTC. Translated: CASSPRGETQYF.

V is TRBV2 and J is TRBJ1-4, with D possibly being TRBD1 (5 bases). The germline V and J ends were trimmed by 10 bases and 7 bases, with 16 bases remaining between them. This CDR3 contains 13 residues. The germline V gene has CDR1 SNHLY and CDR2 FYNNEI. CDR3 in amino acids: CATRGTGFEKLFF. The CDR3 region has the DNA TGTGCCACACGGGGGACTGGTTTTGAAAAACTGTTTTTT.

Concerning this clone itself: The junction and the germline gene differ at one end; a read error may be behind it. CDR3 region: CTSQGDGYTF. In DNA, the CDR3 is TGCACCAGCCAGGGGGATGGCTACACCTTC. The rearrangement uses TRBV10-1 and TRBJ1-2, with TRBD1 matching over 7 bases. Germline V gene data show CDR1 as WNHNN and CDR2 as SYGVQD (reference sequence). The CDR3 spans 10 residues.